The sequence of this T cell receptor beta chain was determined in a study of regulatory T cells in long-lasting Graves disease. General study findings and limits: Whereas new patients shared about a thousand public clonotypes, persistent patients shared more, at 2,500 to 3,500. Persistent cases of Graves' showed reduced TCR diversity relative to newly diagnosed patients. TRBV28 was favored in persistent disease, as were TRBJ1-2 and TRBJ2-5.

Stated time point: newly diagnosed GD, antithyroid drugs for less than 3 months. PBMCs were the source of the RNA used for TCR sequencing. The CDR3 is 17 residues long. Trimming cost V 5 bases and J 2 bases; bases outside gene matches: 7. Germline-derived CDR1 and CDR2 are MDHEN and SYDVKM. This clonotype was recorded many times. The antigen remains undetermined. With iRepertoire HTBI primers and Arm-PCR of CDR3 regions, TCR beta libraries were built. Original methodology: Among the samples, 60 to 75 TRBV and some 15 TRBJ segments were identified. TCRdb passed the multiplex PCR reads through MiXCR, listing each CDR3 protein once. These V and J calls rely on TCRdb rather than the paper's analysis. Counted here are hundreds of thousands of distinct CDR3 sequences, 15% to 18% occurring once; the ten biggest clones make up 20% to 25%.

This TCR was sampled from a female donor with Graves disease. The V call is TRBV28, the J call TRBJ2-1; 12 positions match TRBD2. This specimen consisted of peripheral blood mononuclear cells (PBMCs), obtained at new diagnosis, from a patient treated with antithyroid drugs. The CDR3 DNA sequence: TGTGCCAGCAGTGGAGGGCTAGCGGGAGGGCCCTACAATGAGCAGTTCTTC. It specifies CASSGGLAGGPYNEQFF.